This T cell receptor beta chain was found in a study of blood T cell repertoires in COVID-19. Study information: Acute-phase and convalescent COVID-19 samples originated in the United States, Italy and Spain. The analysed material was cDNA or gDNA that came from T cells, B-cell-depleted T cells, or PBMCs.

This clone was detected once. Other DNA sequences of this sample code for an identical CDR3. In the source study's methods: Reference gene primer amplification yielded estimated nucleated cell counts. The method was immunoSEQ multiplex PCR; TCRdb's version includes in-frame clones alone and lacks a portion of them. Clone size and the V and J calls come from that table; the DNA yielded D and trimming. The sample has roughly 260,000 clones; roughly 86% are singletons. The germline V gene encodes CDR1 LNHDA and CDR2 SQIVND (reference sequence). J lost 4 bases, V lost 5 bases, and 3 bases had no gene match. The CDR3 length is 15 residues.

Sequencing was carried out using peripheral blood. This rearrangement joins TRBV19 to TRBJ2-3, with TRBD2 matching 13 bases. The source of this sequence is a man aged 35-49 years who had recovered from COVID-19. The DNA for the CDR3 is TGTGCCAGTAGTTCAACTAGCGGGAGGGCAGATACGCAGTATTTT. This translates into CASSSTSGRADTQYF.